These 26 T cell receptor beta chains share one sample of origin, sequenced in a study of immune evolution from preneoplasia to lung adenocarcinoma. Method: immunoSEQ multiplex PCR; TCRdb's copy keeps in-frame clones and lacks some. The table has 20,000 or so clones, 70% to 85% seen once. The source material was FFPE invasive lung adenocarcinoma tissue. The receptors derive from a person aged 55 to 75 with lung adenocarcinoma.

The chain combines TRBV5-4 with TRBJ1-2, with D possibly matching TRBD1 (6 bases). CDR3 size: 14 residues. V was pared by 4 bases and J by 3 bases, with 13 bases between. Germline lookup yields CDR1 SGHNT and CDR2 YYREEE (reference sequence). CDR3 region: CASSKTRGHYGYTF. The CDR3 region has the DNA TGTGCCAGCAGCAAGACCAGGGGCCACTATGGCTACACCTTC.

The rearrangement links TRBV7-9 to TRBJ2-1; D is unclear. Germline V gene data show CDR1 as SEHNR and CDR2 as FQNEAQ (reference sequence). V was trimmed by 5 bases and J by 15 bases, leaving 14 bases between them. CDR3 size: 11 residues. The CDR3 sequence: CASSLNLNMFF. The CDR3, as DNA: TGTGCCAGCAGCCTCAACTTGAACATGTTCTTC.

CDR3 region: CASSKRDRGNTEAFF. In DNA form, the CDR3 reads TGTGCCAGCAGTAAAAGGGACAGAGGGAACACTGAAGCTTTCTTT. The chain employs TRBV6-1 and TRBJ1-1; 7 bases are shared with TRBD1. The CDR3 loop spans 15 amino acids. Germline CDR1 reads MNHNS; CDR2 reads SASEGT. V trimming: 5 bases; J trimming: 1 base; junction bases outside the gene matches: 7.

This clone turned up a few times. The chain uses TRBV18 and TRBJ2-7, with 9 bases aligning to TRBD1. Germline CDR1 is KGHSH and CDR2 is LQKENI. The CDR3 extends over 14 amino acids. V was clipped by 2 bases and J by 6 bases; unmatched bases: 5. CDR3 DNA sequence: TGTGCCAGCTCACCAAGGGACAGGGTTGCCGAGCAGTACTTC. Translation gives CASSPRDRVAEQYF.

The chain uses TRBV19 and TRBJ1-1, with 8 bases aligning to TRBD1. J lost 10 bases, V lost 2 bases, and 9 bases had no gene match. This CDR3 comprises 14 residues. The germline V gene encodes CDR1 LNHDA and CDR2 SQIVND (reference sequence). The DNA for the CDR3 is TGTGCCAGTAGTATACCCGGCAGGGGGCCTGCAGCTTTCTTT. Translated: CASSIPGRGPAAFF.

This chain uses TRBV28 with TRBJ1-5, with D uncertain. Germline values: CDR1 MDHEN, CDR2 SYDVKM. The CDR3 extends over 13 amino acids. The V gene lost 6 bases and the J gene lost 4 bases, with 10 bases spanning the gap. The DNA for the CDR3 is TGTGCCAGCAGGTGGTACCGGAATCAGCCCCAGCATTTT. The encoded protein is CASRWYRNQPQHF.

J is TRBJ2-7 and V is TRBV5-1; D possibly corresponds to TRBD2 (5 bases). The CDR3 runs to 12 residues. Trimming shortened V by 2 bases and J by 3 bases, and 6 bases separated the two germline ends. Per the germline V gene, CDR1 is SGHRS and CDR2 is YFSETQ. CDR3 sequence (DNA): TGCGCCAGCAGCTTAGAGGGCTACGAGCAGTACTTC. Translated: CASSLEGYEQYF.

This sequence joins TRBV6-1 and TRBJ1-2; D unresolved. The CDR3 covers 15 residues. The germline V gene encodes CDR1 MNHNS and CDR2 SASEGT. The V end was cut by 8 bases, the J end by 8 bases, with 24 bases between. In DNA, the CDR3 is TGTGCCAGCGCTACCTATTTTCTTTCTACCGTAGGCTACACCTTC. It yields the protein CASATYFLSTVGYTF.

This clone was found a few times. The chain joins TRBV5-4 to TRBJ1-4, with D unresolved. Germline V gene data show CDR1 as SGHNT and CDR2 as YYREEE (reference sequence). The CDR3 is 14 amino acids. V lost 4 bases to trimming and J lost 8 bases, with 15 bases between them. The CDR3 loop is CASSDRALGEKLFF. As DNA, the CDR3 is TGTGCCAGCAGCGACCGGGCCCTGGGGGAAAAACTGTTTTTT.

The gene calls are TRBV30 and TRBJ1-5, with unresolved D. Germline CDR1 reads GTSNPN; CDR2 reads SVGIG (reference sequence). Trimming pared 0 bases from V and 3 bases from J, leaving 12 bases between. There are 15 residues in the CDR3. The CDR3 region has the DNA TGTGCCTGGAGTGTAGTTGGGCAGTACAATCAGCCCCAGCATTTT. Translating it yields CAWSVVGQYNQPQHF.

The CDR3: CASSIGQGRTDTQYF. In DNA form, the CDR3 reads TGCGCCAGCAGCATCGGACAGGGGAGGACAGATACGCAGTATTTT. The chain joins TRBV5-1 to TRBJ2-3; 9 bases align to TRBD1. V lost 4 bases and J lost 3; bases outside the gene matches: 6. This CDR3 region has 15 residues. Germline V lookup: CDR1 SGHRS, CDR2 YFSETQ.

This chain connects TRBV9 to TRBJ2-2; D call uncertain. Germline V gives CDR1 SGDLS, CDR2 YYNGEE. V lost 0 bases, J lost 1 base, and 1 base lay in between. The CDR3 loop spans 13 amino acids. As DNA, the CDR3 is TGTGCCAGCAGCGTAGAGAACACCGGGGAGCTGTTTTTT. Amino acid sequence: CASSVENTGELFF. The variable domain in full, completed from reference TRBV9 and TRBJ2-2, reads DSGVTQTPKHLITATGQRVTLRCSPRSGDLSVYWYQQSLDQGLQFLIQYYNGEERAKGNILERFSAQQFPDLHSELNLSSLELGDSALYFCASSVENTGELFFGEGSRLTVL.

The chain recombines TRBV7-2 with TRBJ2-1, with 8 bases matching TRBD1. This CDR3 contains 16 residues. The trim removed 7 bases at V and 4 bases at J, leaving 12 bases unmatched. Germline V gene data show CDR1 as SGHTA and CDR2 as FQGNSA. CDR3 amino acids: CASTAPWTGRYNEQFF. The CDR3 nucleotides read TGTGCCAGCACCGCCCCCTGGACAGGGCGGTACAATGAGCAGTTCTTC. Supplemented by reference TRBV7-2 and TRBJ2-1, the full variable domain reads GAGVSQSPSNKVTEKGKDVELRCDPISGHTALYWYRQSLGQGLEFLIYFQGNSAPDKSGLPSDRFSAERTGGSVSTLTIQRTQQEDSAVYLCASTAPWTGRYNEQFFGPGTRLTVL.

This chain joins TRBV6-6 and TRBJ1-2; maybe TRBD1 (6 bases). V was shortened by 2 bases and J by 3 bases, with 7 bases between the two germline ends. CDR1 MNHNY and CDR2 SVGAGI come from the germline V gene (reference sequence). CDR3 length: 13 amino acids. In DNA, the CDR3 is TGTGCCAGCAGTTACGAGGGGGACTATGGCTACACCTTC. Its protein product is CASSYEGDYGYTF.

The V gene is TRBV4-1, the J gene TRBJ2-1, with D hard to call. Germline V gives CDR1 MGHRA, CDR2 YSYEKL. Deletions cut 0 bases from V and 3 bases from J, with 3 bases between. CDR3 length: 13 residues. The CDR3 protein is CASSQDYYNEQFF. In DNA form, the CDR3 reads TGCGCCAGCAGCCAAGATTACTACAATGAGCAGTTCTTC.

The chain uses TRBV7-9 and TRBJ1-1; D remains unclear. CDR3 length equals 14 residues. V was cut by 0 bases and J by 2 bases, with 7 bases left in between. The germline V gene has CDR1 SEHNR and CDR2 FQNEAQ (reference sequence). The CDR3 bases are TGTGCCAGCAGCTTAGCCGGTGGAAACACTGAAGCTTTCTTT. This codes for CASSLAGGNTEAFF.

This chain uses TRBV11-1 with TRBJ2-7; D tentatively reads TRBD1 or TRBD2 (5 bases each). CDR1 and CDR2 from the germline V gene are SGHAT and FQDESV (reference sequence). V was shortened by 3 bases and J by 2 bases, with 11 bases between the two germline ends. The CDR3 contains 14 residues. Written as DNA, the CDR3 is TGTGCCAGCAGCTTTCTCCCGGGGCCCTACGAGCAGTACTTC. This codes for CASSFLPGPYEQYF. Supplemented by reference TRBV11-1 and TRBJ2-7, the full variable domain reads EAEVAQSPRYKITEKSQAVAFWCDPISGHATLYWYRQILGQGPELLVQFQDESVVDDSQLPKDRFSAERLKGVDSTLKIQPAELGDSAMYLCASSFLPGPYEQYFGPGTRLTVT.

The chain uses TRBV19 and TRBJ2-7; TRBD1 matches at 11 bases. The CDR3 runs to 16 residues. Germline V gene lookup returns CDR1 LNHDA and CDR2 SQIVND (reference sequence). J lost 5 bases, V lost 4 bases, and 10 bases had no gene match. The CDR3 DNA reads TGTGCCAGTAGTAGAAGGGGGACAGGGGGTCGTAACGAGCAGTACTTC. Protein: CASSRRGTGGRNEQYF.

The chain joins TRBV28 to TRBJ1-4; D is possibly TRBD1 (5 bases). V dropped 7 bases and J dropped 3 bases, with 12 bases sitting between them. From germline, CDR1 is MDHEN and CDR2 SYDVKM. This CDR3 is 14 amino acids long. The CDR3 here is CASKGGRANEKLFF. The CDR3 bases are TGTGCCAGCAAAGGCGGCAGGGCTAATGAAAAACTGTTTTTT. The entire variable domain, with the rest obtained from reference TRBV28 and TRBJ1-4, is as follows: DVKVTQSSRYLVKRTGEKVFLECVQDMDHENMFWYRQDPGLGLRLIYFSYDVKMKEKGDIPEGYSVSREKKERFSLILESASTNQTSMYLCASKGGRANEKLFFGSGTQLSVL.

The CDR3 coding sequence is TGTGCCAGCAGCCCGAACTATGACAGGGACATTCAGTACTTC. It yields the protein CASSPNYDRDIQYF. The chain recombines TRBV11-1 with TRBJ2-4, with 7 bases aligning to TRBD1. After removal of 5 bases from V and 8 bases from J, the junction contained 9 bases not matched to a gene. This CDR3 comprises 14 residues. Germline V CDR1 and CDR2: SGHAT, FQDESV (reference sequence).

The chain recombines TRBV28 with TRBJ1-2; D ambiguous. Germline CDR1 and CDR2: MDHEN and SYDVKM. Trimming took 5 bases from V and 7 from J, leaving 14 bases between them. The length of the CDR3 is 13 residues. The CDR3 here is CASSPDLKFGYTF. CDR3 nucleotides: TGTGCCAGCAGTCCCGATCTTAAGTTTGGCTACACCTTC.

This sequence joins TRBV6-5 and TRBJ2-5; D possibly corresponds to TRBD2 (6 bases). This CDR3 is 13 amino acids long. V was clipped by 5 bases and J by 1 base, with 8 bases between them. Germline assignment: CDR1 MNHEY and CDR2 SVGAGI. The CDR3 loop is CASSRGSQETQYF. DNA for the CDR3: TGTGCCAGCAGTCGGGGGAGCCAAGAGACCCAGTACTTC.

The V call is TRBV7-3, the J call TRBJ1-1; no firm D call. Trimming took off 4 bases at V and 3 bases at J, with 9 bases between the two ends. The CDR3 consists of 13 residues. Germline V CDR1 and CDR2: SGHTA, FQGTGA. The CDR3 spells CASSSRRDTEAFF. The CDR3 region has the DNA TGTGCCAGCAGCTCTAGGAGGGACACTGAAGCTTTCTTT.

The chain has TRBV7-8 and TRBJ2-2; D is unresolved. The CDR3 has 15 amino acids. V was clipped by 3 bases and J by 2 bases, with 10 bases between them. Germline lookup yields CDR1 SGHVS and CDR2 FQNEAQ. CDR3 protein: CASSFRLLNTGELFF. The CDR3 DNA reads as TGTGCCAGCAGCTTCCGGTTGTTAAACACCGGGGAGCTGTTTTTT.

CDR3 in amino acids: CASSYERYTGELFF. The CDR3 DNA is TGTGCCAGCAGCTACGAGAGGTACACCGGGGAGCTGTTTTTT. The V gene is TRBV11-2, the J gene TRBJ2-2; D unresolved. This CDR3 spans 14 amino acids. Trimming cost V 4 bases and J 3 bases, with 9 bases left between them. Germline-derived CDR1 and CDR2 are SGHAT and FQNNGV.

The chain has TRBV6-5 and TRBJ2-7; a possible D gene is TRBD2 (6 bases). Germline V lookup: CDR1 MNHEY, CDR2 SVGAGI. This CDR3 has 15 residues. V lost 8 bases and J lost 1, with 18 bases in between. The CDR3 protein is CASRTTPGGSYEQYF. The CDR3 DNA is TGTGCCAGCCGCACTACCCCTGGGGGGTCCTACGAGCAGTACTTC.